Listed below are T cell receptor beta chains from one sample, sequenced in a study of blood T cell repertoires in COVID-19. Clones were read by immunoSEQ multiplex PCR, and TCRdb kept only the in-frame ones, dropping some. Of tens of thousands of clones listed, over 60% are singletons. The sequenced sample was peripheral blood. The receptor set was obtained from a woman aged 70-85 years with acute or convalescent COVID-19. The CDR3 runs from the conserved cysteine through the conserved F or W. The D gene is left open where the match is weak. Clone size, where shown, is once, few, many, or a class for clones that have expanded.

v_gene: TRBV15; abundance: .; d_gene: TRBD2; j_gene: TRBJ2-1; CDR3aa: CATSRELAGGYGFDEQFF; CDR3nt: TGTGCCACCAGCAGAGAACTAGCGGGGGGATATGGGTTCGATGAGCAGTTCTTC
v_gene: TRBV6-5; abundance: few; d_gene: TRBD1; j_gene: TRBJ1-2; CDR3aa: CASTFLSGTGYGYTF; CDR3nt: TGTGCCAGCACCTTTTTAAGTGGGACAGGGTATGGCTACACCTTC
v_gene: TRBV19; abundance: once; d_gene: TRBD1; j_gene: TRBJ2-1; CDR3aa: CASSRGGQGTYNEQFF; CDR3nt: TGTGCCAGTAGCAGGGGAGGACAGGGAACCTACAATGAGCAGTTCTTC
v_gene: TRBV7-2; abundance: .; d_gene: TRBD1; j_gene: TRBJ2-2; CDR3aa: CASRSTGVAGELFF; CDR3nt: TGTGCCAGCAGATCAACAGGGGTGGCCGGGGAGCTGTTTTTT
v_gene: TRBV7-3; abundance: .; d_gene: TRBD2; j_gene: TRBJ2-1; CDR3aa: CASSLRSGSGNEQFF; CDR3nt: TGTGCCAGCAGCTTAAGAAGCGGGAGTGGGAATGAGCAGTTCTTC
v_gene: TRBV24-1; abundance: .; d_gene: TRBD1; j_gene: TRBJ2-2; CDR3aa: CATTAGTGHTGELFF; CDR3nt: TGTGCCACCACTGCCGGGACAGGGCACACCGGGGAGCTGTTTTTT
v_gene: TRBV4-2; abundance: .; d_gene: TRBD1; j_gene: TRBJ2-5; CDR3aa: CASSQAGQGAETQYF; CDR3nt: TGTGCCAGCAGCCAAGCCGGACAGGGGGCCGAGACCCAGTACTTC
v_gene: TRBV7-9; abundance: .; d_gene: TRBD1; j_gene: TRBJ1-2; CDR3aa: CASSLEVGTVPYGYTF; CDR3nt: TGTGCCAGCAGCTTAGAGGTTGGGACAGTCCCTTATGGCTACACCTTC
v_gene: TRBV4-2; abundance: few; d_gene: TRBD1; j_gene: TRBJ1-6; CDR3aa: CASSQALTGGLDSYNSPLHF; CDR3nt: TGTGCCAGCAGCCAAGCGTTGACAGGGGGCCTCGACTCCTATAATTCACCCCTCCACTTT
v_gene: TRBV7-9; abundance: .; d_gene: .; j_gene: TRBJ1-2; CDR3aa: CASSSTGYGYTF; CDR3nt: TGTGCCAGCAGCTCGACAGGCTATGGCTACACCTTC
v_gene: TRBV19; abundance: once; d_gene: TRBD1; j_gene: TRBJ1-5; CDR3aa: CASSQQGAGQPQHF; CDR3nt: TGTGCCAGTAGCCAGCAGGGGGCAGGTCAGCCCCAGCATTTT
v_gene: TRBV19; abundance: .; d_gene: .; j_gene: TRBJ1-1; CDR3aa: CASSHGRQFNTEAFF; CDR3nt: TGTGCCAGTAGCCACGGAAGACAGTTTAACACTGAAGCTTTCTTT
v_gene: TRBV14; abundance: .; d_gene: .; j_gene: TRBJ1-4; CDR3aa: CASSQAGGGNARVKLFF; CDR3nt: TGTGCCAGCAGCCAAGCGGGGGGCGGTAACGCCCGTGTGAAACTGTTTTTT
v_gene: TRBV2; abundance: .; d_gene: TRBD1; j_gene: TRBJ1-4; CDR3aa: CASSSDTGTGGFDQEKLFF; CDR3nt: TGTGCCAGCAGTTCTGACACCGGGACAGGGGGGTTCGATCAGGAAAAACTGTTTTTT
v_gene: TRBV19; abundance: .; d_gene: .; j_gene: TRBJ2-4; CDR3aa: CASSISRSPATKNIQYF; CDR3nt: TGTGCCAGTAGTATATCTCGTAGTCCCGCGACCAAAAACATTCAGTACTTC
v_gene: TRBV7-2; abundance: .; d_gene: TRBD1; j_gene: TRBJ1-2; CDR3aa: CASSSEQGRVYGYTF; CDR3nt: TGTGCCAGCAGCTCCGAACAGGGGCGTGTCTATGGCTACACCTTC
v_gene: TRBV10-2; abundance: .; d_gene: .; j_gene: TRBJ2-5; CDR3aa: CASGGGQETQYF; CDR3nt: TGCGCCAGCGGGGGAGGCCAAGAGACCCAGTACTTC
v_gene: TRBV11-3; abundance: .; d_gene: TRBD1; j_gene: TRBJ1-3; CDR3aa: CASSRDSAGNTIYF; CDR3nt: TGTGCCAGCAGCCGGGACAGCGCTGGAAACACCATATATTTT
v_gene: TRBV18; abundance: .; d_gene: TRBD2; j_gene: TRBJ2-1; CDR3aa: CASSPSSGVNEQFF; CDR3nt: TGTGCCAGCTCACCTTCAAGCGGGGTGAATGAGCAGTTCTTC
v_gene: TRBV18; abundance: .; d_gene: TRBD1; j_gene: TRBJ1-2; CDR3aa: CASSPGQGRYGYTF; CDR3nt: TGTGCCAGCTCACCGGGACAGGGTCGATATGGCTACACCTTC
v_gene: TRBV5-1; abundance: .; d_gene: TRBD1; j_gene: TRBJ1-6; CDR3aa: CASSLSGTGNNSPLHF; CDR3nt: TGCGCCAGCAGCTTGTCCGGGACAGGGAATAATTCACCCCTCCACTTT
v_gene: TRBV5-8; abundance: .; d_gene: .; j_gene: TRBJ2-1; CDR3aa: CASSLVVGLYNEQFF; CDR3nt: TGTGCCAGCAGCTTGGTGGTGGGGCTCTACAATGAGCAGTTCTTC
v_gene: TRBV6-5; abundance: .; d_gene: .; j_gene: TRBJ1-1; CDR3aa: CASRRQVDTEAFF; CDR3nt: TGTGCCAGCCGTCGACAGGTAGACACTGAAGCTTTCTTT